The TCR beta chain described here comes from a study of OX40 agonist ivuxolimab in advanced cancers. Study information: Those treated in dose escalation had hepatocellular carcinoma, melanoma, renal cell cancer or head and neck cancer. The dose-escalation cohort was over 65% male, with a mean age of around 60 years, ranging about 23 to 90.

TCRdb keeps only in-frame clones here, not all; method: immunoSEQ multiplex PCR. The data show more than 65,000 clones, 85% seen once. A note on this clone: The antigen is undetermined.

Regarding the study as a whole: Some nonresponders also had low normalized T-cell clonal expansion. More expanded clones were found, on average, in CD8+ than in CD4+ T cells.

The ends were cut back, 5 bases at V and 4 bases at J, with 14 bases in the middle. Looked up from germline, CDR1 is MNHEY and CDR2 is SVGAGI. CDR3 size: 15 residues. The starting material was CD4+ or CD8+ T cells sorted from blood, obtained in a trial of the OX40 agonist ivuxolimab. The receptor was derived from an adult with an advanced solid tumor such as melanoma, head and neck, liver or kidney cancer. This rearrangement joins TRBV6-5 to TRBJ2-2; tentatively, D is TRBD2 (5 bases). CDR3 sequence (DNA): TGTGCCAGCAGTATCCTGGGAGTGGGCACCGGGGAGCTGTTTTTT. Translating it yields CASSILGVGTGELFF.